The sequence of this TCR beta chain was determined in a study of cytomegalovirus exposure and HLA in healthy donors. Background on the study: A preliminary data release comprised roughly 85 million unique TCRs obtained from HLA-typed donors.

Whole-study results and caveats: There was a cluster of highly shared sequence variants that was likely a sequencing artifact.

Notes on this clone: What it binds is not known.

PCR primers comprised 60 Vbeta and 13 Jbeta primers. In the authors' workflow: Later reanalysis found around 84 million unique TCR beta chains, roughly 9.9 million of them shared. Sequenced by immunoSEQ multiplex PCR; TCRdb stores in-frame clones only, minus some. That table supplies the V and J calls and clone size; D and trimming were determined from the DNA. This table has some 130,000 clones, roughly 72% appearing once. The donors comprised healthy bone marrow donors. Germline V lookup: CDR1 SGHDT, CDR2 YYEEEE. Trimming shortened V by 2 bases and J by 1 base, and 12 bases separated the two germline ends. The CDR3 has 15 amino acids.

This rearrangement joins TRBV5-6 to TRBJ1-1; D perhaps matches TRBD1 (6 bases). The clonotype comes from a woman aged 50 to 60 in good health and CMV-seronegative. The source material was PBMCs. CDR3 DNA: TGTGCCAGCAGCTTTGGGGGACAAGGGAACACTGAAGCTTTCTTT. It yields the protein CASSFGGQGNTEAFF.